This T cell receptor (beta chain) was documented in a study of blood T cell repertoires in COVID-19. Authors' methods: Reference gene primer amplification in the assay estimated nucleated cell counts. Assay used: immunoSEQ multiplex PCR; TCRdb lists only in-frame clones, some missing. Clone size and the V and J calls come from that table; the DNA yielded D and trimming. The table includes 110,000 or so clones, around nine tenths detected once. The CDR3 runs to 13 residues. Germline CDR1 and CDR2: LNHDA and SQIVND (reference sequence). V trimming: 5 bases; J trimming: 6 bases; junction bases outside the gene matches: 5.

The sequence came from a woman aged 45-59 years with acute or convalescent COVID-19. Material: peripheral blood. The V call is TRBV19, the J call TRBJ1-1; 8 positions match TRBD1. The CDR3 DNA sequence: TGTGCCAGTAGTGTCCAGGGGGCGCCTGAAGCTTTCTTT. It specifies CASSVQGAPEAFF.